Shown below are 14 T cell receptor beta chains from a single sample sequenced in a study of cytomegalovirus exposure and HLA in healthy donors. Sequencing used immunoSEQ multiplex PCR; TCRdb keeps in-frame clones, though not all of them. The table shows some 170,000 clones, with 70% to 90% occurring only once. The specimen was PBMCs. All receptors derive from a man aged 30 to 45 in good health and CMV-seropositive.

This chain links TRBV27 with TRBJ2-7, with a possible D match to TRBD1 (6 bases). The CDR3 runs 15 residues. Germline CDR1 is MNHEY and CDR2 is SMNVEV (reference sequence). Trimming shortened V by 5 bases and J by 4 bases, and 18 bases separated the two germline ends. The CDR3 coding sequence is TGTGCCAGCAGTCACTACAGGGTTCGGAGGTACGAGCAGTACTTC. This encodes CASSHYRVRRYEQYF.

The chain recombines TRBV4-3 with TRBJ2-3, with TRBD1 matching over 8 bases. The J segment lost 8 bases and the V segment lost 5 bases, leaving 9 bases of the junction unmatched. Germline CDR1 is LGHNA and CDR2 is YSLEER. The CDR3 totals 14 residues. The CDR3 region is CASSARQGLGTQYF. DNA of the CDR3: TGCGCCAGCAGCGCCCGACAGGGGTTGGGTACGCAGTATTTT.

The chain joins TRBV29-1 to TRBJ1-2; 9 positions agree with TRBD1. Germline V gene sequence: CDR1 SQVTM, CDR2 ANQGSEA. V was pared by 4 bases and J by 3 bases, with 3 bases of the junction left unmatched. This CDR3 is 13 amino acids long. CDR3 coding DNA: TGCAGCGTTGGAACAGGGGGCGACTATGGCTACACCTTC. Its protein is CSVGTGGDYGYTF.

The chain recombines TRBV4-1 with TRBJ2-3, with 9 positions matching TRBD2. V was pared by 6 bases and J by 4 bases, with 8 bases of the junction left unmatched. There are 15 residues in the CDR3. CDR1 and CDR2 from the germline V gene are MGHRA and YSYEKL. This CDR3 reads CASRRAGGGADTQYF. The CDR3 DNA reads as TGCGCCAGCAGGCGAGCGGGGGGAGGGGCAGATACGCAGTATTTT.

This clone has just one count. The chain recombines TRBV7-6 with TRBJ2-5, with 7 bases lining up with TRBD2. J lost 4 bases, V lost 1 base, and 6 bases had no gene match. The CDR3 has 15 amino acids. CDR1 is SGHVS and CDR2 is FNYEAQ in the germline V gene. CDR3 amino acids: CASSLGGLVTETQYF. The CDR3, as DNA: TGTGCCAGCAGCTTAGGAGGACTAGTGACAGAGACCCAGTACTTC.

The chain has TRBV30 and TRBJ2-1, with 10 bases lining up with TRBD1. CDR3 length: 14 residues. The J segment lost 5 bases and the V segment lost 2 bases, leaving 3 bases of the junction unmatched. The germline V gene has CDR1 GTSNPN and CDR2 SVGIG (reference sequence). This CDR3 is CAWSWGQGNNEQFF. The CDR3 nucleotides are TGTGCCTGGAGTTGGGGACAGGGGAACAATGAGCAGTTCTTC.

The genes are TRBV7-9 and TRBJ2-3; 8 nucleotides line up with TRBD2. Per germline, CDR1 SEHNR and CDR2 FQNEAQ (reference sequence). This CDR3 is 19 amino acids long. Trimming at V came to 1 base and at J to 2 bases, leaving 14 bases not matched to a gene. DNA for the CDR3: TGTGCCAGCAGCTTAGGCATAATCATTAGCGGGGCCGACACAGATACGCAGTATTTT. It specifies CASSLGIIISGADTDTQYF.

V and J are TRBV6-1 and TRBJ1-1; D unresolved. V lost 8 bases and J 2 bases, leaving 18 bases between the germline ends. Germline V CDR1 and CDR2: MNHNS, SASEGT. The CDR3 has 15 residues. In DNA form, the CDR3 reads TGTGCCAGCCGAGTGGAGGAGGAATTAAACACTGAAGCTTTCTTT. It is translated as CASRVEEELNTEAFF.

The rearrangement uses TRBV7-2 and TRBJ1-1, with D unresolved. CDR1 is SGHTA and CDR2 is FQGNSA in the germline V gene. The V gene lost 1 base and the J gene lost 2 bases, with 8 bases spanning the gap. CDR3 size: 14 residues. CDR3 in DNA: TGTGCCAGCAGCTTAGAACTGGGCAACACTGAAGCTTTCTTT. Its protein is CASSLELGNTEAFF.

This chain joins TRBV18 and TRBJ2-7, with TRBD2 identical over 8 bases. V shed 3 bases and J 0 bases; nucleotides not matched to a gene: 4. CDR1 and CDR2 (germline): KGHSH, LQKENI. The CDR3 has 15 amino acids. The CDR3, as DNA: TGTGCCAGCTCACCGCGCGGGGGGTCCTCCTACGAGCAGTACTTC. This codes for CASSPRGGSSYEQYF.

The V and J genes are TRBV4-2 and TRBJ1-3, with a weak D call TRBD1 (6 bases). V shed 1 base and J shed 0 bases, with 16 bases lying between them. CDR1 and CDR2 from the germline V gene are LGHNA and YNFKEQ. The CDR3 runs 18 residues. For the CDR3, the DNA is TGTGCCAGCAGCCAAGTAGATCTCACAGGGCTCTCTGGAAACACCATATATTTT. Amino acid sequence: CASSQVDLTGLSGNTIYF.

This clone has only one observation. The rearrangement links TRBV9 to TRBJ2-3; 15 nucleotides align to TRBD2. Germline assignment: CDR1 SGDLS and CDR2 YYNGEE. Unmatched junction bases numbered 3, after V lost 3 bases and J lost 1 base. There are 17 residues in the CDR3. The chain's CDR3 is CASSGGTSGGRTDTQYF. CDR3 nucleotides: TGTGCCAGCAGCGGCGGGACTAGCGGGGGGCGCACAGATACGCAGTATTTT.

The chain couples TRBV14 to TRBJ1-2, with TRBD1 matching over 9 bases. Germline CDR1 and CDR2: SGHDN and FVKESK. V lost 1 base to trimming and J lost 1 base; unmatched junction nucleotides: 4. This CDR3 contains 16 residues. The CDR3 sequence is CASSQGWTGDNYGYTF. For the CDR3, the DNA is TGTGCCAGCAGCCAAGGGTGGACAGGGGATAACTATGGCTACACCTTC.

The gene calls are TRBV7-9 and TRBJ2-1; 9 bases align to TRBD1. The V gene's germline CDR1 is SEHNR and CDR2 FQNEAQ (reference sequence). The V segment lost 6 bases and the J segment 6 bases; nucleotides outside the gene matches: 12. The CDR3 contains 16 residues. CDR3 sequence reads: CASRDEPTGGPNEQFF. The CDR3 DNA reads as TGTGCCAGCAGAGACGAACCGACAGGGGGGCCCAATGAGCAGTTCTTC.